This TCR beta chain emerged from a study of control samples from healthy donors and cancer patients. The germline V gene has CDR1 MNHNY and CDR2 SVGAGI (reference sequence). This CDR3 has 16 residues. The ends were cut back, 6 bases at V and 2 bases at J, with 16 bases in the middle. Generated by immunoSEQ multiplex PCR, the TCRdb table keeps only in-frame clones and is missing some. This sample has 120,000 to 150,000 clones; approximately 88% occur once, and the top ten carry over 4.5%. The receptor was derived from a man aged 25 to 40 in good health. The V call is TRBV6-6, the J call TRBJ1-4; tentatively, D is TRBD1 (6 bases). The sequenced sample consisted of blood. The chain's CDR3 is CASSPRGHETNEKLFF. The CDR3 DNA sequence: TGTGCCAGCAGCCCCCGGGGGCATGAGACTAATGAAAAACTGTTTTTT.